This TCR beta chain was found in a study of blood T cells in healthy people across ages. Worth noting for this clonotype: What it recognizes is unknown.

A J-beta primer mix and a sample-barcoded 5' primer were used in a second PCR of about 7 to 12 cycles. Tags on each cDNA molecule came from a template-switch adaptor with 12 random nucleotides. Each CDR3 protein gets one entry after TCRdb re-called the 5' RACE reads with MiXCR. This sample carries approximately 730,000 distinct CDR3 sequences, roughly 53% of them seen once, and the ten largest clones take around 41%. Study observations and caveats: When set beside aged donors, long-lived donors presented more naive CD4+ cells and higher diversity. Age brought a roughly linear fall in TCR beta diversity measured per million T cells.

CDR1 and CDR2 (germline): DFQATT, SNEGSKA (reference sequence). The CDR3 covers 17 residues. V lost 1 base and J lost 2; bases outside the gene matches: 13. The clonotype was recovered from a man older than 75 in good health. The sequenced sample consisted of blood. V usage is TRBV20-1 and J usage is TRBJ2-5; 7 bases match TRBD2. DNA of the CDR3: TGCAGTGCTAGAGTACCACGAGGGGCAGCGGGACAAGAGACCCAGTACTTC. As protein: CSARVPRGAAGQETQYF.